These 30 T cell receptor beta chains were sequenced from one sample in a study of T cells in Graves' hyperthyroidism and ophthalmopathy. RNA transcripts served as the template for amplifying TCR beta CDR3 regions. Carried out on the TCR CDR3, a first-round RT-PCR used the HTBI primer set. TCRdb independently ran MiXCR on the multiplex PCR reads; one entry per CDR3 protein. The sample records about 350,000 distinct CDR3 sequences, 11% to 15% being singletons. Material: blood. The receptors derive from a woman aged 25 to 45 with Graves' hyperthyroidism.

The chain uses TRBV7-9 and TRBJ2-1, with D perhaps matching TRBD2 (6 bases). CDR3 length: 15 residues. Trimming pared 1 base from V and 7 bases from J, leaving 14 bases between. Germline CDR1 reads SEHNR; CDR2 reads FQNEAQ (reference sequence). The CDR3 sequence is CASSLGWDSENEQFF. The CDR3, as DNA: TGTGCCAGCAGCTTAGGGTGGGACTCGGAGAATGAGCAGTTCTTC.

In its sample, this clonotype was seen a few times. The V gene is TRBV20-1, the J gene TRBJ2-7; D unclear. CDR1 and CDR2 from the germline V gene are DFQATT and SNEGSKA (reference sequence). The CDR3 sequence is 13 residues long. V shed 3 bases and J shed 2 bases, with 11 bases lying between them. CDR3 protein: CSASKLSPYEQYF. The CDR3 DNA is TGCAGTGCTAGTAAGCTATCCCCCTACGAGCAGTACTTC.

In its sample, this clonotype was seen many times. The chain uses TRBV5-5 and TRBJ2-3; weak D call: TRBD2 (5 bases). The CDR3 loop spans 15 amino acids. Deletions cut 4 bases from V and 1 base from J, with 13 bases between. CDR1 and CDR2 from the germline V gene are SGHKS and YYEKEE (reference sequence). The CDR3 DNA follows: TGTGCCAGCAGCCGAAACGGGGTCGGCACAGATACGCAGTATTTT. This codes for CASSRNGVGTDTQYF.

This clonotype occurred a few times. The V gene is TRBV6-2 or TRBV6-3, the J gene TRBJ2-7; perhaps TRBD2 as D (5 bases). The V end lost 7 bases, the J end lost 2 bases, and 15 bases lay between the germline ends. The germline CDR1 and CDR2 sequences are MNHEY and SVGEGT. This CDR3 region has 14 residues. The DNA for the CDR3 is TGTGCCAGCACCCAACTAGGGTTGACCTACGAGCAGTACTTC. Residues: CASTQLGLTYEQYF.

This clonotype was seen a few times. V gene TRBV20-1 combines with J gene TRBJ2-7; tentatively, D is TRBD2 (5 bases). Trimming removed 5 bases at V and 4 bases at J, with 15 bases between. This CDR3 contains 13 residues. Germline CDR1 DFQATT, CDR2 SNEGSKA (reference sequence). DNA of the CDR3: TGCAGTGCTGACGGACTTTCGACATACGAGCAGTACTTC. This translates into CSADGLSTYEQYF.

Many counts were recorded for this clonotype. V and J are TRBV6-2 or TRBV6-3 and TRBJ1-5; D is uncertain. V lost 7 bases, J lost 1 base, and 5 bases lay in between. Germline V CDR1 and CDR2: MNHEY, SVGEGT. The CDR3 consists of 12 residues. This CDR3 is CASTGSNQPQHF. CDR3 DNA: TGTGCCAGCACGGGGAGCAATCAGCCCCAGCATTTT.

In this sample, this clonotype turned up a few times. The CDR3 coding sequence is TGCGCCAGCAGCGTGTTCCTTAGCGGGAGCACCACAGATACGCAGTATTTT. This codes for CASSVFLSGSTTDTQYF. The J gene is TRBJ2-3, the V gene TRBV5-1, with TRBD2 matching 9 bases. Germline CDR1 SGHRS, CDR2 YFSETQ. This CDR3 spans 17 amino acids. Trimming removed 4 bases from V and 2 bases from J; junction bases left unmatched: 11. Complete variable domain (other parts from reference TRBV5-1 and TRBJ2-3): KAGVTQTPRYLIKTRGQQVTLSCSPISGHRSVSWYQQTPGQGLQFLFEYFSETQRNKGNFPGRFSGRQFSNSRSEMNVSTLELGDSALYLCASSVFLSGSTTDTQYFGPGTRLTVL.

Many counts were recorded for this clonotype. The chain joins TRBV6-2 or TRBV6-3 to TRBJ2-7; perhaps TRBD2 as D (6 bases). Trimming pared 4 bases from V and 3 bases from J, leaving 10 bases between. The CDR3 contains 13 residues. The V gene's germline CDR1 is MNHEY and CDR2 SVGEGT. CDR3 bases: TGTGCCAGCAGTTCTCGGGAGAACTACGAGCAGTACTTC. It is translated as CASSSRENYEQYF.

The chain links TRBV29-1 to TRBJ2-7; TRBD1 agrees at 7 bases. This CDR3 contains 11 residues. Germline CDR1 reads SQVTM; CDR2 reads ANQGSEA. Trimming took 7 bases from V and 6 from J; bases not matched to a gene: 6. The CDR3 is CSGQTGIEQYF. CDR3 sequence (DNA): TGCAGCGGACAGACAGGGATCGAGCAGTACTTC.

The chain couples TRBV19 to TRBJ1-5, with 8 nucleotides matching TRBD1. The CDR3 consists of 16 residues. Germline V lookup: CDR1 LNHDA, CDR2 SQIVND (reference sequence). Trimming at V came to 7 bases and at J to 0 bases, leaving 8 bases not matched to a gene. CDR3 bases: TGTGCCAGTAAACCAGGGACAGGTAATAGCAATCAGCCCCAGCATTTT. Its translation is CASKPGTGNSNQPQHF.

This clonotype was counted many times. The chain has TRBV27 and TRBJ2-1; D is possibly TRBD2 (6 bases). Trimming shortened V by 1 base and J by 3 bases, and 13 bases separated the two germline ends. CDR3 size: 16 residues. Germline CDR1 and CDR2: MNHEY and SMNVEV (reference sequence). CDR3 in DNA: TGTGCCAGCAGTTTATTGGTTGGTAGCGGCTACAATGAGCAGTTCTTC. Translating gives CASSLLVGSGYNEQFF.

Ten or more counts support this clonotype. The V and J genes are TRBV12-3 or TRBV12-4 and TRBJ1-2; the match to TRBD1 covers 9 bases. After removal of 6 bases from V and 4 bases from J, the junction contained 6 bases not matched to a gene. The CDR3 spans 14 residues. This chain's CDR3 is CASSGDRGTYGYTF. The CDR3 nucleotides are TGTGCCAGCAGCGGTGACAGGGGGACCTATGGCTACACCTTC.

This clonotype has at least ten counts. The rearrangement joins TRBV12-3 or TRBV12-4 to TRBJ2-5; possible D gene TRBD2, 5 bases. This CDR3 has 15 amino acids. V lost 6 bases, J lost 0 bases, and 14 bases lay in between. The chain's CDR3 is CASSSSTGDQETQYF. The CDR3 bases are TGTGCCAGCAGCTCCAGTACCGGGGACCAAGAGACCCAGTACTTC.

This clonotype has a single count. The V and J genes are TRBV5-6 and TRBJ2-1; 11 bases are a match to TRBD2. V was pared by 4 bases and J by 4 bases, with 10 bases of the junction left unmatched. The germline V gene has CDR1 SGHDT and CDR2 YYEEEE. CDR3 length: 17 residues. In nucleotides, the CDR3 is TGTGCCAGCAGCACGCCGACTAGCGGGATAAAATACAATGAGCAGTTCTTC. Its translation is CASSTPTSGIKYNEQFF. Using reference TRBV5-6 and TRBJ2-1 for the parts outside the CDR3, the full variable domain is DAGVTQSPTHLIKTRGQQVTLRCSPKSGHDTVSWYQQALGQGPQFIFQYYEEEERQRGNFPDRFSGHQFPNYSSELNVNALLLGDSALYLCASSTPTSGIKYNEQFFGPGTRLTVL.

The DNA for the CDR3 is TGCGCCAGCAGCGCGACTAGCGGGTCATATCCTGGCGCAGATACGCAGTATTTT. Amino acid sequence: CASSATSGSYPGADTQYF. This chain connects TRBV5-1 to TRBJ2-3; 10 bases map to TRBD2. With 4 bases clipped from V and 4 bases from J, the junction kept 15 bases outside the gene matches. From germline, CDR1 is SGHRS and CDR2 YFSETQ. This CDR3 has 18 amino acids.

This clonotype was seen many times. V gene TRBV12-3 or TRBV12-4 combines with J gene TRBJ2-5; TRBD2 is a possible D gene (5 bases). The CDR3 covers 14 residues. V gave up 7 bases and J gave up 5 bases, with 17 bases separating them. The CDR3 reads CASTMDGLRETQYF. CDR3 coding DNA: TGTGCCAGCACCATGGATGGACTCCGGGAGACCCAGTACTTC.

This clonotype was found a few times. The CDR3 sequence: CASSPRTSSDTQYF. The CDR3 DNA is TGTGCCAGCAGCCCCCGGACTAGCTCAGATACGCAGTATTTT. This chain links TRBV11-2 with TRBJ2-3, with 8 nucleotides matching TRBD2. Germline assignment: CDR1 SGHAT and CDR2 FQNNGV. V shed 5 bases, J shed 4 bases, and the junction held 5 bases outside the gene matches. The CDR3 runs to 14 residues. Full variable domain (rest looked up from reference TRBV11-2 and TRBJ2-3): EAGVAQSPRYKIIEKRQSVAFWCNPISGHATLYWYQQILGQGPKLLIQFQNNGVVDDSQLPKDRFSAERLKGVDSTLKIQPAKLEDSAVYLCASSPRTSSDTQYFGPGTRLTVL.

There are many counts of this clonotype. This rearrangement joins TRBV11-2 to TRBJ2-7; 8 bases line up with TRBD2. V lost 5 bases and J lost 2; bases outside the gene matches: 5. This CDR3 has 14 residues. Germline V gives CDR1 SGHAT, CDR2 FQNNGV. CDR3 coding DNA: TGTGCCAGCAGCCTAAGCGGGAGAGCCTACGAGCAGTACTTC. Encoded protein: CASSLSGRAYEQYF.

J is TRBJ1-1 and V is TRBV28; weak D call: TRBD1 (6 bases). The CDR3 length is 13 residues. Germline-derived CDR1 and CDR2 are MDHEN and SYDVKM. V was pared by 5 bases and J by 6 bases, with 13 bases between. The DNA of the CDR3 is TGTGCCAGCAGTACAGGGCTCGACGCTGAAGCTTTCTTT. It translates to CASSTGLDAEAFF.

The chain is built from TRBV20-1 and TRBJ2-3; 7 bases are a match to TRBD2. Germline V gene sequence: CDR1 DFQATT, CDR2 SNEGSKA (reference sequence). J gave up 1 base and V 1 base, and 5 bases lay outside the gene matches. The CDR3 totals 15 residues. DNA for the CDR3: TGCAGTGCTAGAGTCCCTAGCGGCCGCACAGATACGCAGTATTTT. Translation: CSARVPSGRTDTQYF.

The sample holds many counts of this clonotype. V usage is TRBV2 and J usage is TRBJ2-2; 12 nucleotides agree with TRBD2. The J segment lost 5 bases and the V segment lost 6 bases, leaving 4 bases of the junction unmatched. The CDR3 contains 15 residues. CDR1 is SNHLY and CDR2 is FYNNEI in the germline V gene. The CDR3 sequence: CASRSLAGGTGELFF. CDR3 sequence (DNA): TGTGCCAGCAGATCTCTAGCGGGAGGGACCGGGGAGCTGTTTTTT.

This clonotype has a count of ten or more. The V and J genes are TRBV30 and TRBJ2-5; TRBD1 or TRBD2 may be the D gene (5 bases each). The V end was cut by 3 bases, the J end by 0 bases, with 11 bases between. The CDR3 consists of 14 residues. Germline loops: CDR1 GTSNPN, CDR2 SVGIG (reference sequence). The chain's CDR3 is CAWRSGRNQETQYF. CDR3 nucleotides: TGTGCCTGGAGGTCGGGACGGAACCAAGAGACCCAGTACTTC.

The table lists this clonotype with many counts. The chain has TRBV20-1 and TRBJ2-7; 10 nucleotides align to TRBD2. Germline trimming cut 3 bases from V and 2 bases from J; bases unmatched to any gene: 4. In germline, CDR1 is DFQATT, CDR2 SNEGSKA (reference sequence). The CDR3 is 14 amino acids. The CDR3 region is CSASPGTSAYEQYF. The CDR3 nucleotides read TGCAGTGCTAGTCCGGGGACTAGCGCCTACGAGCAGTACTTC.

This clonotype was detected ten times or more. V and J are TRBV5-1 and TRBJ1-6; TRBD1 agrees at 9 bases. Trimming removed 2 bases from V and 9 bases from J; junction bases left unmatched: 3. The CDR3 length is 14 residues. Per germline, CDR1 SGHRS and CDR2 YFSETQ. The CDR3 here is CASSLQGASSPLHF. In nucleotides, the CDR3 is TGCGCCAGCAGCTTACAGGGGGCCAGTTCACCCCTCCACTTT.

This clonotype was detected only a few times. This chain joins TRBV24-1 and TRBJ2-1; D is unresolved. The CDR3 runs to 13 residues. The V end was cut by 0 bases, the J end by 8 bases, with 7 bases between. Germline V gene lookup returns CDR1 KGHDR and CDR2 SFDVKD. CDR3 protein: CATSDLAVDEQFF. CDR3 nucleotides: TGTGCCACCAGTGATTTGGCAGTCGATGAGCAGTTCTTC.

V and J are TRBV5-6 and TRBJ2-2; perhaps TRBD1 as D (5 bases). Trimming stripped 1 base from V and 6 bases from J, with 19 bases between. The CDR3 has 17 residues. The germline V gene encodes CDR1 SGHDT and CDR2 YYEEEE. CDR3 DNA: TGTGCCAGCAGCTTGCTAGGGGAAGGGTTGGCGGCCGGGGAGCTGTTTTTT. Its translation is CASSLLGEGLAAGELFF.

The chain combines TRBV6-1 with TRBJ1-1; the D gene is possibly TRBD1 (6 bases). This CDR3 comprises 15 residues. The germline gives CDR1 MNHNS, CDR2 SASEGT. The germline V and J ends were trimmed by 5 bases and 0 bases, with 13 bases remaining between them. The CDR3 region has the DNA TGTGCCAGCAGTTTCAGGGGATCCATGAACACTGAAGCTTTCTTT. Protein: CASSFRGSMNTEAFF.

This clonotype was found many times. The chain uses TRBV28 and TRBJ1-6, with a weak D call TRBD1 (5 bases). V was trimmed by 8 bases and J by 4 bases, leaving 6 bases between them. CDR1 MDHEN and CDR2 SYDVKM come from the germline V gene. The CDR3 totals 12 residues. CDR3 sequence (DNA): TGTGCCAGCGACAGATATAATTCACCCCTCCACTTT. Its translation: CASDRYNSPLHF.

The CDR3 nucleotides read TGTGCCAGCTCACCCTGGACTAGCGGGGATTACAATGAGCAGTTCTTC. Encoded protein: CASSPWTSGDYNEQFF. J is TRBJ2-1 and V is TRBV18, with TRBD2 identical over 12 bases. The length of the CDR3 is 16 residues. The germline V gene has CDR1 KGHSH and CDR2 LQKENI. Germline trimming cut 3 bases from V and 4 bases from J; bases unmatched to any gene: 4. The full variable domain, in which reference TRBV18 and TRBJ2-1 provide the parts outside the CDR3, is NAGVMQNPRHLVRRRGQEARLRCSPMKGHSHVYWYRQLPEEGLKFMVYLQKENIIDESGMPKERFSAEFPKEGPSILRIQQVVRGDSAAYFCASSPWTSGDYNEQFFGPGTRLTVL.

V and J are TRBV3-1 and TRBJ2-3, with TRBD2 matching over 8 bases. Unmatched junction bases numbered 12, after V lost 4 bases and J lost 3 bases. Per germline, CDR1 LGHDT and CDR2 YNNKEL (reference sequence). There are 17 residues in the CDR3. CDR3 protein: CASSLFGSSGKTDTQYF. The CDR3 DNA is TGTGCCAGCAGCCTCTTCGGCAGTAGCGGGAAAACAGATACGCAGTATTTT.